The 21 T cell receptor beta chains below were found in one sample sequenced in a study of blood T cell repertoires in COVID-19. The table came from immunoSEQ multiplex PCR; TCRdb's copy has only in-frame clones and leaves some out. The sample lists approximately 280,000 clones, about 86% occurring once. The sequencing input was peripheral blood. These receptors all come from a woman in her 30s who had recovered from COVID-19.

The chain has TRBV5-4 and TRBJ2-7; 13 bases are shared with TRBD2. The trim removed 4 bases at V and 4 bases at J, leaving 8 bases unmatched. This CDR3 comprises 16 residues. Germline V CDR1 and CDR2: SGHNT, YYREEE (reference sequence). CDR3 region: CASSRGTSGVRYEQYF. DNA of the CDR3: TGTGCCAGCAGCCGAGGGACTAGCGGGGTCAGGTACGAGCAGTACTTC.

The rearrangement links TRBV5-1 to TRBJ2-7, with D tentatively TRBD2 (6 bases). The germline V and J ends were trimmed by 6 bases and 2 bases, with 15 bases remaining between them. The germline gives CDR1 SGHRS, CDR2 YFSETQ. This CDR3 spans 14 amino acids. CDR3 protein: CASTNREKAYEQYF. CDR3 bases: TGCGCCAGCACAAACCGGGAGAAGGCCTACGAGCAGTACTTC. Full variable domain (outside the CDR3, taken from reference TRBV5-1 and TRBJ2-7): KAGVTQTPRYLIKTRGQQVTLSCSPISGHRSVSWYQQTPGQGLQFLFEYFSETQRNKGNFPGRFSGRQFSNSRSEMNVSTLELGDSALYLCASTNREKAYEQYFGPGTRLTVT.

This clone was detected only once. This chain uses TRBV18 with TRBJ2-2; TRBD1 aligns across 7 bases. CDR3 length: 14 residues. CDR1 is KGHSH and CDR2 is LQKENI in the germline V gene. The V gene end was trimmed by 8 bases and the J gene end by 3 bases; junction bases not matched to a gene: 6. CDR3 sequence reads: CASLGGQYTGELFF. DNA of the CDR3: TGTGCCAGCCTTGGGGGACAGTACACCGGGGAGCTGTTTTTT.

The chain couples TRBV19 to TRBJ2-5; 7 positions agree with TRBD2. Germline assignment: CDR1 LNHDA and CDR2 SQIVND (reference sequence). V was pared by 3 bases and J by 2 bases, with 6 bases of the junction left unmatched. The CDR3 sequence is 15 residues long. The CDR3 coding sequence is TGTGCCAGTAGTATCACCGGGACTATACAAGAGACCCAGTACTTC. Amino acid sequence: CASSITGTIQETQYF.

This clone was counted ten times or more. The genes are TRBV21-1 and TRBJ1-5; the table gives TRBD1 as D, unverified against the DNA. TRBV21-1 corresponds to a pseudogene. The CDR3 runs to 14 residues. This CDR3 is CASSKVGRGQPQHF. The CDR3 nucleotides are TGTGCCAGCAGCAAAGTGGGCAGGGGACAGCCCCAGCATTTT.

The chain is built from TRBV29-1 and TRBJ2-2; 8 nucleotides match TRBD2. Germline assignment: CDR1 SQVTM and CDR2 ANQGSEA. V was pared by 6 bases and J by 5 bases, with 8 bases of the junction left unmatched. The CDR3 is 14 amino acids. CDR3 sequence (DNA): TGCAGCGTCGGAGCGGGGGCGGGAACCGGGGAGCTGTTTTTT. Translation: CSVGAGAGTGELFF.

The chain carries TRBV7-3 and TRBJ2-6; D unresolved. This CDR3 spans 14 amino acids. Trimming pared 6 bases from V and 0 bases from J, leaving 6 bases between. CDR1 and CDR2 (germline): SGHTA, FQGTGA. CDR3 nucleotides: TGTGCCAGCAGTCCAGTCTCTGGGGCCAACGTCCTGACTTTC. As protein: CASSPVSGANVLTF.

In its sample, this clone was seen a few times. The sample holds other DNA sequences that translate to the same CDR3. The CDR3 DNA reads TGTGCCAGCAGCGTAGGGGGAGGAGATACGCAGTATTTT. This sequence encodes CASSVGGGDTQYF. V and J are TRBV9 and TRBJ2-3, with D perhaps TRBD2 (6 bases). The CDR3 runs 13 residues. Germline assignment: CDR1 SGDLS and CDR2 YYNGEE. The V and J ends lost 0 bases and 5 bases respectively, with 7 bases between them.

The chain uses TRBV12-3 or TRBV12-4 and TRBJ2-1; no clear D gene. CDR3 length: 13 amino acids. Trimming shortened V by 6 bases and J by 0 bases, and 6 bases separated the two germline ends. CDR3 protein: CASRYGSYNEQFF. Written as DNA, the CDR3 is TGTGCCAGCAGGTACGGCTCCTACAATGAGCAGTTCTTC.

This clone was seen just once. The V call is TRBV30, the J call TRBJ2-3, with 7 bases aligning to TRBD2. V trimming: 3 bases; J trimming: 2 bases; junction bases outside the gene matches: 8. The CDR3 runs 15 residues. Looked up from germline, CDR1 is GTSNPN and CDR2 is SVGIG (reference sequence). The CDR3 region has the DNA TGTGCCTGGAGCAGATCTAGCGGAATCACAGATACGCAGTATTTT. It encodes CAWSRSSGITDTQYF. The whole variable domain, filled in from reference TRBV30 and TRBJ2-3, reads SQTIHQWPATLVQPVGSPLSLECTVEGTSNPNLYWYRQAAGRGLQLLFYSVGIGQISSEVPQNLSASRPQDRQFILSSKKLLLSDSGFYLCAWSRSSGITDTQYFGPGTRLTVL.

The V gene is TRBV6-6, the J gene TRBJ1-5; D uncertain. This CDR3 contains 16 residues. V lost 3 bases and J lost 0, with 12 bases in between. Germline V CDR1 and CDR2: MNHNY, SVGAGI (reference sequence). The CDR3 nucleotides are TGTGCCAGCAGTTATTTTCAGGCAAATAGCAATCAGCCCCAGCATTTT. This translates into CASSYFQANSNQPQHF.

This clone has just one count. This chain connects TRBV27 to TRBJ2-1, with 7 bases lining up with TRBD2. V shed 4 bases and J 10 bases; nucleotides not matched to a gene: 13. The CDR3 has 15 residues. Germline values: CDR1 MNHEY, CDR2 SMNVEV (reference sequence). CDR3 nucleotide sequence: TGTGCCAGCAGTTCCGGACTAGATCTCTGGGGGGAGCAGTTCTTC. Amino acids: CASSSGLDLWGEQFF.

The CDR3 DNA is TGTGCCAGCAGCCCCCTTGGACTATTTACAGATACGCAGTATTTT. It translates to CASSPLGLFTDTQYF. This rearrangement joins TRBV11-2 to TRBJ2-3, with a possible D match to TRBD2 (6 bases). The V gene's germline CDR1 is SGHAT and CDR2 FQNNGV. V was clipped by 5 bases and J by 3 bases, with 15 bases between them. This CDR3 is built from 15 residues.

The gene calls are TRBV28 and TRBJ2-5; D is possibly TRBD2 (6 bases). The V and J ends lost 4 bases and 6 bases respectively, with 18 bases between them. The CDR3 length is 15 residues. Looked up from germline, CDR1 is MDHEN and CDR2 is SYDVKM. The CDR3 loop reads CASSYRHSGWQTQYF. CDR3 nucleotide sequence: TGTGCCAGCAGTTACCGGCACAGCGGGTGGCAGACCCAGTACTTC.

The V and J genes are TRBV7-6 and TRBJ1-2, with 8 bases lining up with TRBD1. After removal of 5 bases from V and 5 bases from J, the junction contained 13 bases not matched to a gene. CDR3 size: 16 residues. Germline V gene data show CDR1 as SGHVS and CDR2 as FNYEAQ. The CDR3 sequence: CASSPWTGSGLYGYTF. CDR3 bases: TGTGCCAGCAGCCCGTGGACAGGGTCTGGACTTTATGGCTACACCTTC.

The CDR3: CASSLFKNTEAFF. In DNA form, the CDR3 reads TGTGCCAGCAGCTTGTTCAAGAACACTGAAGCTTTCTTT. The chain has TRBV5-5 and TRBJ1-1; D is uncertain. V lost 1 base and J 1 base, leaving 5 bases between the germline ends. CDR1 is SGHKS, CDR2 YYEKEE, per germline (reference sequence). The CDR3 spans 13 residues.

The V gene is TRBV19, the J gene TRBJ1-1; tentatively, D is TRBD1 (6 bases). Germline-derived CDR1 and CDR2 are LNHDA and SQIVND (reference sequence). V gave up 7 bases and J gave up 1 base, with 16 bases separating them. The CDR3 is 15 residues long. The chain's CDR3 is CASTEGGQGNTEAFF. CDR3 nucleotides: TGTGCCAGTACCGAGGGGGGGCAGGGGAACACTGAAGCTTTCTTT.

The V call is TRBV11-2, the J call TRBJ1-4; D is ambiguous. CDR3 length equals 16 residues. Germline lookup yields CDR1 SGHAT and CDR2 FQNNGV. The V end lost 2 bases, the J end lost 7 bases, and 17 bases lay between the germline ends. As DNA, the CDR3 is TGTGCCAGCAGCTTATACGCGGGAATTGGTGGTGAAAAACTGTTTTTT. This encodes CASSLYAGIGGEKLFF.

The V call is TRBV13, the J call TRBJ2-3; the match to TRBD2 covers 7 bases. Germline V lookup: CDR1 PRHDT, CDR2 FYEKMQ (reference sequence). The CDR3 has 15 amino acids. V was pared by 5 bases and J by 2 bases, with 7 bases of the junction left unmatched. This CDR3 is CASSTRAGFTDTQYF. CDR3 DNA sequence: TGTGCCAGCAGCACCAGAGCGGGGTTCACAGATACGCAGTATTTT. Combining the CDR3 with reference TRBV13 and TRBJ2-3 gives the whole variable domain AAGVIQSPRHLIKEKRETATLKCYPIPRHDTVYWYQQGPGQDPQFLISFYEKMQSDKGSIPDRFSAQQFSDYHSELNMSSLELGDSALYFCASSTRAGFTDTQYFGPGTRLTVL.

The rearrangement links TRBV27 to TRBJ1-4, with D tentatively TRBD1 (6 bases). This CDR3 has 14 residues. Trimming left V 5 bases short and J 8 bases short, with 15 bases between. In germline, CDR1 is MNHEY, CDR2 SMNVEV (reference sequence). In DNA form, the CDR3 reads TGTGCCAGCAGTCTAACAGGGCACCAGGAAAAACTGTTTTTT. Translation gives CASSLTGHQEKLFF.

The genes are TRBV4-2 and TRBJ1-4; 9 positions agree with TRBD1. The CDR3 sequence is 15 residues long. Germline loops: CDR1 LGHNA, CDR2 YNFKEQ. The V gene end was trimmed by 3 bases and the J gene end by 3 bases; junction bases not matched to a gene: 2. CDR3: CASSQGQGPNEKLFF. CDR3 nucleotides: TGTGCCAGCAGCCAGGGACAGGGCCCTAATGAAAAACTGTTTTTT.